This T cell receptor beta chain was retrieved from a study of cytomegalovirus exposure and HLA in healthy donors (dated by TCRdb to 2016 to 2017). Regarding the study in general: In an earlier analysis of about 560 of the donors, roughly 300 Gb of sequence data and 95 million to 130 million unique TCR beta sequences from about 180 million T cells were reported. About 320 gigabases of sequencing data and around 87 million unique TCR sequences were included in an early release covering roughly 700 HLA-typed donors. Among the roughly 370 genotyped donors, approximately 82% belonged to the genetic ancestry cluster associated with self-reported Caucasian donors. The study aimed to test whether signatures of past pathogen exposure could be identified by cataloging public T cell receptors. The study profiled the T cell repertoires of 550 to 700 subjects by immunosequencing and related them to cytomegalovirus serostatus. Along with the roughly 700-subject first cohort, a separate validation cohort of around 120 different subjects was used. To predict cytomegalovirus infection status, the study combined high-throughput TCR immunosequencing, statistical association of individual TCRs with disease status, and machine learning. A later analysis re-analyzed previously published TCR beta repertoires from 666 donors and added high-resolution HLA genotyping to study TCR occurrence patterns. In the later analysis, no new phenotypic data were used to find candidate immune exposures; instead, reliance was placed on TCR beta sequences and their occurrence across donors. An earlier analysis of approximately 630 of the donors applied high-throughput TCR beta sequencing to assess whether each TCR beta V gene segment acted as functional or pseudogenic. Alongside the repertoire data, information on donor age, sex, ethnicity and CMV serostatus was compiled. A later genetic analysis took genome-wide SNP genotypes for about 55% of the 666 donors and used that subset as a discovery cohort. Every discovery cohort repertoire had been produced on one sequencing platform. HLA typing included class I and class II loci at four-digit resolution. Typing coverage differed by locus: A, B, C, DRB1 and DQB1 were typed in about 629-630 donors, DQA1 in 522, DPA1 in 600 to 610, and DPB1 in just under 490. Because of strong linkage in the cohort, roughly five DR-DQ haplotypes were treated as single units for association and clustering. Among about 360 genotyped donors of the cohort, an average of around 240,000 unique TCR beta nucleotide sequences were sequenced per donor, roughly a sixth of them non-productive.

The cohort consisted of 650 to 850 healthy bone marrow donors. All cohort members were sampled while nominally healthy, although unrecorded immune exposures were likely present. The donor tested CMV seronegative, placing the donor among the approximately 360 seronegative members of the cohort. Each donor provided a peripheral blood sample, and peripheral blood mononuclear cells were used for TCR beta sequencing. Genomic DNA was extracted from the blood cell samples with the Qiagen DNeasy Blood Extraction Kit. Library construction relied on the immunoSEQ multiplex PCR assay. For the multiplex PCR, a mixture combining 60 forward primers for TCR Vbeta segments and 13 reverse primers for TCR Jbeta segments was used. The CDR3 region of rearranged TCR beta genes was amplified from genomic DNA by a multiplex PCR assay. The amplified TCR beta libraries were sequenced on the Illumina HiSeq System as 87-base-pair reads. Turning to the authors' computational methods: In a later analysis, tens of millions of unique TCR beta chains were counted across the approximately 670 repertoires, and roughly 9.9 million of these chains were shared by at least two donors. A nearest-neighbor algorithm error-corrected the raw reads and collapsed the reads into unique sequences, merging closely related sequences to remove PCR and sequencing errors. Alignment of CDR3 sequences to IMGT reference sequences was used to assign V, D and J gene segments. For a sequence to be retained, a match of at least six nucleotides was required to both a V gene segment and a J gene segment. Rearrangements were called productive when the CDR3 lacked stop codons and stayed in frame with V and J; all others were non-productive. CDR3 was defined by IMGT convention, running from the second conserved V-encoded cysteine to the conserved J-encoded phenylalanine. The earlier analysis of about 500 of the donors excluded sequences that lacked an unambiguous match to a single V gene segment. In an earlier analysis of almost 600 of the donors, a V segment was called functional when productive rearrangements were above 56.7%, and segregating when the standard deviation between donors exceeded 5%. To diagnose cytomegalovirus status from the catalog of TCR beta chain sequences, a statistical classification framework was built. In a later analysis, V and J genes were assigned by comparing TCR nucleotide sequences against IMGT/GENE-DB human TR gene sequences. Using the TCRdist pipeline, a later analysis assigned CDR3 sequences along with most-parsimonious VDJ recombination scenarios. In a later analysis, every TCR beta chain was defined by the combination of its CDR3 amino acid sequence and its V-gene family, and reads without a unique V-gene family were dropped. A later analysis removed roughly 590 highly shared, low-generation-probability nucleotide sequences to deal with suspected cross-contamination and a sequencing artifact. In a later analysis, a clonal expansion index for each public chain was calculated from normalized within-repertoire ranks of inferred template counts. In a later analysis, generation probabilities were computed using a VDJ recombination model fitted to out-of-frame rearrangements, and the results were checked against IGoR. A later analysis scored TCR-TCR, TCR-HLA and TCR-CMV co-occurrence with hypergeometric tests, applying a repertoire-size bias correction to TCR pairs. In a later analysis, false discovery rates were estimated by permuting HLA or CMV assignments 20 times. In a later analysis, co-occurring TCRs were grouped using DBSCAN, and TCRdist sequence similarity was added for clustering within HLA-allele-positive subsets. Repertoires with fewer than 30,000 or more than 120,000 public chains were left out of co-occurrence clustering, as were five repertoires with anomalous nucleotide sharing. The clones in this table, taken by TCRdb from immuneACCESS, are in-frame only. Not every clone is retained; where verified, under half of the shortfall comes from an unresolved V gene, and the cause of the rest is unknown. V, J and clone size derive from that table, while D and trimming were established from the DNA sequence. This sample's clone table shows 45,000 to 60,000 clones. Less than 2.5% of the sample is in the top ten clones.

The full study reports these points: Compared with equally common non-associated chains, HLA-associated TCR beta chains in a later analysis were more clonally expanded and had lower generation probabilities. The classifier was reported to diagnose cytomegalovirus status with high specificity and sensitivity in both the original and validation cohorts. Correlated functional status among segregating V segments might be attributable to linkage disequilibrium, but an unknown experimental factor could not be ruled out. Because HLA typing was missing for some donors at each locus, association tests included only the typed subset. In a later analysis, TCR association rates were found to vary across HLA loci, with the most associated TCRs seen for DRB1 alleles and the fewest for HLA-C alleles. A further reported finding was that TCR beta sequences accurately predicted the HLA-A and HLA-B alleles for most subjects in the first cohort. Roughly uniform sequencing depth across donors was assumed in presence/absence analyses, although this assumption may not hold. The authors suggested that the approach could potentially be extended to other disease states and immunological phenotypes. The study gave a list of about 160 TCR beta chains associated with cytomegalovirus. In vitro tests confirmed that a few of the cytomegalovirus-associated TCR beta chains recognize cytomegalovirus antigens. According to a later genetic analysis, donors in an Asian-associated ancestry cluster had fewer N-insertions in productive TCRs than the roughly 700-donor mean. In a later analysis, most CMV-associated TCR beta chains were found to appear HLA-restricted, with HLA associations seemingly driven largely by CMV exposure. A cluster of highly shared sequence variants was judged likely to represent a technical artifact of the sequencing pipeline. The only immune exposure information available for the cohort was CMV serostatus. In a later analysis, several top co-occurrence clusters were reported to appear linked to parvovirus B19, influenza, CMV and Epstein-Barr virus. Specific HLA alleles were associated with some 15,000 TCR beta sequences at a false discovery rate of 0.05 in a later analysis. Across donors, most TCR sequences were observed very rarely, whereas some public TCRs were present in many individuals. Because counts were too low, 15 to 20 rarely observed V segments, including chromosome 9 orphons, were excluded from the earlier analysis of about 500 of the donors. Strong co-occurrence of HLA alleles, especially DR and DQ, made assigning TCR associations to individual alleles difficult. An earlier analysis of 450 to 750 of the donors showed that most TCR beta V segments appeared in productive rearrangements either about 87% or about 30% of the time, which broadly matched IMGT annotations. This cohort had only TCR beta chains sequenced, and the lack of alpha or paired-chain data limited which features could be detected. In a later genetic analysis, a missense DCLRE1C variant was associated with V-gene and J-gene trimming of TCR beta chains, and the association was replicated in an independent cohort.

Regarding this clone: Its binding antigen is unknown.

What was sequenced was PBMCs. This TCR was recovered from a female donor in good health and CMV-seronegative.

CDR3 reads: CASSAGTRRDEQFF. The DNA reads as follows: TGTGCCAGCAGCGCAGGGACTAGAAGGGATGAGCAGTTCTTC. This chain is built from TRBV9 and TRBJ2-1, and 8 junction bases match TRBD2. The germline V gene sets CDR1 to SGDLS and CDR2 to YYNGEE. Spanning cysteine to phenylalanine, the CDR3 consists of 14 amino acids. Only the CDR3 DNA is retained, 42 bases long and in frame from the first base. The V end gives up 3 bases and the J end 8 bases, leaving 7 bases in the junction not matched to a gene.